The 28 T cell receptor beta chains below come from one sample, sequenced in a study of blood T cell repertoires in COVID-19. Produced via immunoSEQ multiplex PCR; TCRdb's table is partial and in-frame only. The sample includes some 200,000 clones, about 80% of them seen just once. The sample comprised peripheral blood. These receptor sequences come from a man aged 25 to 40 with active or convalescent COVID-19.

V is TRBV10-3 and J is TRBJ1-1; D is uncertain. The CDR3 is made up of 13 amino acids. The germline V and J ends were trimmed by 3 bases and 3 bases, with 8 bases remaining between them. Germline V lookup: CDR1 ENHRY, CDR2 SYGVKD. This CDR3 reads CAISDLGDTEAFF. Here the CDR3 DNA reads TGTGCCATCAGTGATCTCGGGGACACTGAAGCTTTCTTT.

This clone showed up just a few times. This chain joins TRBV6-5 and TRBJ2-7, with 7 bases that match TRBD1. V lost 2 bases, J lost 1 base, and 2 bases stayed unmatched. There are 14 residues in the CDR3. CDR1 is MNHEY, CDR2 SVGAGI, per germline. CDR3 region: CASSYARGSYEQYV. In DNA, the CDR3 is TGTGCCAGCAGTTACGCCAGGGGGTCCTACGAGCAGTACGTC.

This chain links TRBV5-1 with TRBJ2-2; 8 nucleotides match TRBD1. There are 16 residues in the CDR3. Germline values: CDR1 SGHRS, CDR2 YFSETQ. Trimming removed 2 bases from V and 3 bases from J; junction bases left unmatched: 6. The CDR3 DNA follows: TGCGCCAGCAGCTTCTTAACACAGGGGGACACCGGGGAGCTGTTTTTT. It translates to CASSFLTQGDTGELFF. The variable domain in full, with the rest retrieved from reference TRBV5-1 and TRBJ2-2, is KAGVTQTPRYLIKTRGQQVTLSCSPISGHRSVSWYQQTPGQGLQFLFEYFSETQRNKGNFPGRFSGRQFSNSRSEMNVSTLELGDSALYLCASSFLTQGDTGELFFGEGSRLTVL.

The chain uses TRBV28 and TRBJ2-1; 9 bases match TRBD1. This CDR3 comprises 14 residues. With 5 bases clipped from V and 12 bases from J, the junction kept 11 bases outside the gene matches. Germline loops: CDR1 MDHEN, CDR2 SYDVKM. The CDR3 sequence is CASSLQGAPSGQFF. CDR3 sequence (DNA): TGTGCCAGCAGTCTACAGGGGGCGCCAAGTGGGCAGTTCTTC.

V gene TRBV25-1 combines with J gene TRBJ2-1; D might be TRBD2 (5 bases). This CDR3 comprises 14 residues. The germline V and J ends were trimmed by 5 bases and 0 bases, with 8 bases remaining between them. CDR1 is MGHDK, CDR2 SYGVNS, per germline. The chain's CDR3 is CASSKGSSYNEQFF. CDR3 nucleotides: TGTGCCAGCAGTAAAGGGAGCTCCTACAATGAGCAGTTCTTC.

This clone was found once. The chain joins TRBV24-1 to TRBJ2-1; 9 nucleotides line up with TRBD1. The CDR3 is 16 amino acids. The ends lost 4 bases at V and 3 bases at J; junction bases unmatched: 6. Germline V gene sequence: CDR1 KGHDR, CDR2 SFDVKD. The CDR3 sequence: CATSDVGTGLYNEQFF. CDR3 nucleotides: TGTGCCACCAGTGACGTAGGGACAGGGCTCTACAATGAGCAGTTCTTC.

The chain couples TRBV4-1 to TRBJ2-1, with D perhaps TRBD2 (6 bases). Trimming cost V 5 bases and J 7 bases, with 12 bases left between them. The CDR3 runs 13 residues. Germline CDR1 and CDR2: MGHRA and YSYEKL. The CDR3 DNA sequence: TGCGCCAGCAGCAGGTTCCTAGCGAATGAGCAGTTCTTC. Amino acid sequence: CASSRFLANEQFF.

V usage is TRBV10-3 and J usage is TRBJ1-5; D remains ambiguous. This CDR3 is built from 13 residues. Germline V gene sequence: CDR1 ENHRY, CDR2 SYGVKD. Trimming shortened V by 11 bases and J by 4 bases, and 15 bases separated the two germline ends. CDR3 bases: TGTGCCTCAGCCATAGGAGGAAATCAGCCCCAGCATTTT. Translated, it gives CASAIGGNQPQHF.

The chain carries TRBV27 and TRBJ1-1; 10 positions agree with TRBD1. Germline assignment: CDR1 MNHEY and CDR2 SMNVEV (reference sequence). The CDR3 runs to 16 residues. The junction had 12 bases not matched to a gene; V was cut back by 6 bases and J by 5 bases. In nucleotides, the CDR3 is TGTGCCAGCAGCATAGAACCGGGACAGGGGAGAACTGAAGCTTTCTTT. Translated: CASSIEPGQGRTEAFF.

The V gene is TRBV7-9, the J gene TRBJ1-2; possibly TRBD1 for D (6 bases). This CDR3 is 16 amino acids long. The V gene lost 1 base and the J gene lost 3 bases, with 15 bases spanning the gap. Per germline, CDR1 SEHNR and CDR2 FQNEAQ (reference sequence). CDR3 DNA sequence: TGTGCCAGCAGCTTAGGTGGGGCAGGGGCGGACTATGGCTACACCTTC. It yields the protein CASSLGGAGADYGYTF.

This clone was seen only once. The chain employs TRBV9 and TRBJ2-5; TRBD1 matches at 7 bases. The CDR3 spans 16 residues. V lost 4 bases, J lost 4 bases, and 13 bases stayed unmatched. Per the germline V gene, CDR1 is SGDLS and CDR2 is YYNGEE. CDR3 nucleotide sequence: TGTGCCAGCAGCACAAGGACAGGCCCGGGTGGAGAGACCCAGTACTTC. The encoded protein is CASSTRTGPGGETQYF.

This sequence joins TRBV4-1 and TRBJ2-4; D possibly corresponds to TRBD2 (5 bases). Looked up from germline, CDR1 is MGHRA and CDR2 is YSYEKL. The CDR3 loop spans 15 amino acids. V dropped 0 bases and J dropped 6 bases, with 12 bases sitting between them. CDR3 coding DNA: TGCGCCAGCAGCCAAGATGGCGGTAGCGTAAACATTCAGTACTTC. Translation gives CASSQDGGSVNIQYF.

This clone showed up just a few times. V and J are TRBV6-1 and TRBJ2-3; 10 nucleotides line up with TRBD2. Germline CDR1 MNHNS, CDR2 SASEGT. The length of the CDR3 is 17 residues. V lost 2 bases and J lost 10; bases outside the gene matches: 15. The DNA of the CDR3 is TGTGCCAGCAGTGAACTCGGTCGAGCGGGAGGGCCTCTCGCGCAGTATTTT. This encodes CASSELGRAGGPLAQYF.

This chain connects TRBV6-5 to TRBJ2-7; 11 bases match TRBD1. Germline lookup yields CDR1 MNHEY and CDR2 SVGAGI. J gave up 6 bases and V 2 bases, and 3 bases lay outside the gene matches. The CDR3 covers 14 residues. CDR3 coding DNA: TGTGCCAGCAGTTACAGCGGGACAGGGGGCGAGCAGTACTTC. Its translation: CASSYSGTGGEQYF.

This chain connects TRBV5-4 to TRBJ2-7; 9 nucleotides line up with TRBD1. This CDR3 contains 14 residues. In germline, CDR1 is SGHNT, CDR2 YYREEE (reference sequence). The ends lost 4 bases at V and 6 bases at J; junction bases unmatched: 8. The CDR3 nucleotides are TGTGCCAGCAGCGTCGGGGACAGGGAGGCCGAGCAGTACTTC. It encodes CASSVGDREAEQYF.

The rearrangement links TRBV5-1 to TRBJ2-5; 7 positions match TRBD1. The germline gives CDR1 SGHRS, CDR2 YFSETQ. V gave up 4 bases and J gave up 3 bases; unmatched junction bases: 6. This CDR3 comprises 14 residues. The CDR3 loop is CASSPPGQKETQYF. The CDR3 nucleotides are TGCGCCAGCAGCCCGCCGGGACAGAAAGAGACCCAGTACTTC.

The CDR3 DNA is TGTGCCAGTTCAAGACAGGGAGCACAGCCCCAGCATTTT. Translated: CASSRQGAQPQHF. This rearrangement joins TRBV7-2 to TRBJ1-5; TRBD1 matches at 7 bases. CDR1 and CDR2 from the germline V gene are SGHTA and FQGNSA. The length of the CDR3 is 13 residues. Germline trimming cut 9 bases from V and 7 bases from J; bases unmatched to any gene: 9.

The V and J genes are TRBV28 and TRBJ2-2, with a weak D call TRBD1 (6 bases). CDR3 size: 14 residues. Trimming pared 6 bases from V and 2 bases from J, leaving 10 bases between. CDR1 is MDHEN and CDR2 is SYDVKM in the germline V gene. CDR3 in DNA: TGTGCCAGCAGCCTGGACAGAAACACCGGGGAGCTGTTTTTT. It specifies CASSLDRNTGELFF.

The J gene is TRBJ1-2, the V gene TRBV5-1; TRBD1 matches at 7 bases. The CDR3 consists of 14 residues. With 0 bases clipped from V and 7 bases from J, the junction kept 6 bases outside the gene matches. Per germline, CDR1 SGHRS and CDR2 YFSETQ. In nucleotides, the CDR3 is TGCGCCAGCAGCTTGGCCGACAGGGAAGCTGGCTACACCTTC. Protein product: CASSLADREAGYTF.

The rearrangement uses TRBV19 and TRBJ1-2, with D maybe TRBD1 (5 bases). There are 16 residues in the CDR3. V lost 5 bases to trimming and J lost 2 bases, with 18 bases between them. Germline V gives CDR1 LNHDA, CDR2 SQIVND (reference sequence). The CDR3 nucleotides read TGTGCCAGTAGTTCCTCTAGAGTGGGGCGGAACTATGGCTACACCTTC. Encoded protein: CASSSSRVGRNYGYTF.

This chain joins TRBV9 and TRBJ2-1, with 10 bases lining up with TRBD1. CDR1 is SGDLS, CDR2 YYNGEE, per germline. The CDR3 loop spans 17 amino acids. After removal of 4 bases from V and 0 bases from J, the junction contained 7 bases not matched to a gene. The CDR3 region is CASSIGQGVFSYNEQFF. CDR3 in DNA: TGTGCCAGCAGCATAGGACAGGGGGTATTCTCCTACAATGAGCAGTTCTTC.

This sequence joins TRBV6-5 and TRBJ1-5, with D tentatively TRBD1 (5 bases). From germline, CDR1 is MNHEY and CDR2 SVGAGI. V lost 6 bases and J lost 5, with 14 bases in between. The CDR3 covers 14 residues. CDR3 coding DNA: TGTGCCAGCAGGGGGCAGGCCCCTGATCAGCCCCAGCATTTT. This codes for CASRGQAPDQPQHF.

The chain combines TRBV24-1 with TRBJ2-1; 7 bases match TRBD2. J gave up 4 bases and V 4 bases, and 6 bases lay outside the gene matches. Germline CDR1 is KGHDR and CDR2 is SFDVKD. This CDR3 has 15 amino acids. As DNA, the CDR3 is TGTGCCACCAGTGAAGGGCTAGCGGTGTACAATGAGCAGTTCTTC. Its translation: CATSEGLAVYNEQFF.

The chain combines TRBV10-3 with TRBJ1-2; D ambiguous. The V and J ends lost 2 bases and 5 bases respectively, with 12 bases between them. The germline gives CDR1 ENHRY, CDR2 SYGVKD. The CDR3 is 14 amino acids. The CDR3 DNA follows: TGTGCCATCAGTGAGCTGGCGGCGGGGTATGGCTACACCTTC. It translates to CAISELAAGYGYTF.

The rearrangement links TRBV25-1 to TRBJ2-7, with 9 bases fitting TRBD2. Germline V gene data show CDR1 as MGHDK and CDR2 as SYGVNS. The CDR3 runs to 15 residues. Trimming cost V 4 bases and J 3 bases; bases outside gene matches: 7. The CDR3 region is CASSVAGANNYEQYF. DNA for the CDR3: TGTGCCAGCAGTGTAGCGGGAGCTAATAACTACGAGCAGTACTTC.

In its sample, this clone was seen a few times. The chain employs TRBV7-2 and TRBJ2-1; TRBD2 matches 8 bases. J was trimmed by 2 bases and V by 3 bases; bases with no gene match: 3. The CDR3 is 15 residues long. Germline CDR1 reads SGHTA; CDR2 reads FQGNSA. The CDR3 DNA is TGTGCCAGCAGCTTGGGCGGGGGGCCCTACAATGAGCAGTTCTTC. This gives the protein CASSLGGGPYNEQFF.

V is TRBV6-4 and J is TRBJ1-1, with D possibly TRBD1 on 5 matching bases. Germline CDR1 and CDR2: MRHNA and SNTAGT. Trimming pared 6 bases from V and 6 bases from J, leaving 14 bases between. The CDR3 loop spans 13 amino acids. CDR3 sequence (DNA): TGTGCCAGCAGCCTGCTTGGGGGGGCTGAAGCTTTCTTT. Protein: CASSLLGGAEAFF.

The chain has TRBV7-9 and TRBJ2-3, with 9 bases that match TRBD1. Trimming removed 1 base from V and 4 bases from J; junction bases left unmatched: 9. Germline-derived CDR1 and CDR2 are SEHNR and FQNEAQ (reference sequence). The CDR3 length is 17 residues. In DNA form, the CDR3 reads TGTGCCAGCAGCTTAGGCGTAGGGACAGGGTCATCAGATACGCAGTATTTT. Residues: CASSLGVGTGSSDTQYF.